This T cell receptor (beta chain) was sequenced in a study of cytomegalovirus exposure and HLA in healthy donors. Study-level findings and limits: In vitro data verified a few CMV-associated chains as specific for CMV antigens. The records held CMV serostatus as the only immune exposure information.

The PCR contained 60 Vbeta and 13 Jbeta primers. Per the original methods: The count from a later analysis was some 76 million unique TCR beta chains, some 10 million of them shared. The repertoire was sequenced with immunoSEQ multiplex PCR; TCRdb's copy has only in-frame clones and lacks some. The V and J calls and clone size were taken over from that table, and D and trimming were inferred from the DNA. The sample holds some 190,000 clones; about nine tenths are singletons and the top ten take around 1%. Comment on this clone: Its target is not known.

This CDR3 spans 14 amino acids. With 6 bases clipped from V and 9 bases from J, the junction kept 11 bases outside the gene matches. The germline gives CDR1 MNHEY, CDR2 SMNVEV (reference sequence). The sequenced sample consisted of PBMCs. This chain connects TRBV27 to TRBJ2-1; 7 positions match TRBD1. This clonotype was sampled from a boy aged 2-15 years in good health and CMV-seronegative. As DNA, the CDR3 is TGTGCCAGCAGCTACGACAGGGCCCGGGGTGAGCAGTTCTTC. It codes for CASSYDRARGEQFF.